The 4 T cell receptor beta chains given below trace back to one sample, sequenced in a study of blood T cells in healthy people across ages. The authors ran a second PCR of 7 to 11 cycles using a sample-barcoded 5' primer and a J-beta primer mix. TCRdb fed the 5' RACE reads into MiXCR, producing one record per CDR3 protein. This table has about 830,000 distinct CDR3 sequences, around two thirds appearing once. The specimen was blood. Source of these receptors: a man aged 25 to 40 in good health.

The sample holds one count of this clonotype. The chain uses TRBV27 and TRBJ2-7, with 8 nucleotides matching TRBD1. The DNA end is more similar to TRBJ2-5, so the J call may be wrong. This CDR3 region has 13 residues. Germline CDR1 and CDR2: MNHEY and SMNVEV (reference sequence). The CDR3 bases are TGTGCCAGCAGACATAACAGGGGGGAGACCCAGTACTTC. Amino acids: CASRHNRGETQYF.

This clonotype was observed a few times. V and J are TRBV6-1 and TRBJ1-2, with D possibly TRBD1 on 6 matching bases. CDR1 is MNHNS, CDR2 SASEGT, per germline. Trimming removed 6 bases from V and 4 bases from J, with 12 bases in between. The CDR3 is 13 amino acids. The CDR3 DNA follows: TGTGCCAGCAGCGAACAGGGTGGCTATGGCTACACCTTC. Residues: CASSEQGGYGYTF.

The chain is built from TRBV5-1 and TRBJ2-5; unclear D gene. The CDR3 has 14 amino acids. Germline CDR1 is SGHRS and CDR2 is YFSETQ. Trimming took off 4 bases at V and 4 bases at J, with 14 bases between the two ends. The CDR3, as DNA: TGCGCCAGCAGCACGACCCTAAGGGCAGAGACCCAGTACTTC. It encodes CASSTTLRAETQYF.

The chain has TRBV4-3 and TRBJ2-5; the D gene could be TRBD1 or TRBD2 (5 bases each). The CDR3 consists of 15 residues. Trimming removed 5 bases at V and 1 base at J, with 14 bases between. Germline CDR1 and CDR2: LGHNA and YSLEER. The chain's CDR3 is CASSEIGAAQETQYF. The CDR3, as DNA: TGCGCCAGCAGCGAAATCGGGGCGGCCCAAGAGACCCAGTACTTC.